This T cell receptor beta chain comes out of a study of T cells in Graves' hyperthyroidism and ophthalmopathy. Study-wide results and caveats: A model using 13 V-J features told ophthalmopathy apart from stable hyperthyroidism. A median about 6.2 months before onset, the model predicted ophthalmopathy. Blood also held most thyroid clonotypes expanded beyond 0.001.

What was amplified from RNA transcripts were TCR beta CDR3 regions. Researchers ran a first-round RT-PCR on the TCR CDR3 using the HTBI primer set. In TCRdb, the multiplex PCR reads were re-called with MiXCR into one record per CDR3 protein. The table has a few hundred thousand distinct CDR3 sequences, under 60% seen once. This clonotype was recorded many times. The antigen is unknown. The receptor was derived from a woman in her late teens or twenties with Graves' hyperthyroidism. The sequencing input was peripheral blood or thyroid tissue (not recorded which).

This CDR3 is CATASSQEGSYEQYF. The CDR3 nucleotides read TGTGCCACCGCGAGTTCGCAGGAGGGATCCTACGAGCAGTACTTC. The chain uses TRBV4-2 and TRBJ2-7, with D tentatively TRBD2 (6 bases). This CDR3 region has 15 residues. CDR1 LGHNA and CDR2 YNFKEQ come from the germline V gene. V dropped 10 bases and J dropped 1 base, with 20 bases sitting between them.